This T cell receptor beta chain was profiled in a study of CD8 T cells in ankylosing spondylitis. General study findings and limits: Among TCR beta sequences, a motif of under ten highly homologous variants appeared characteristic of ankylosing spondylitis blood. Significantly higher representation of disease-linked clones was reported for matched ankylosing spondylitis synovial fluid. There were earlier reports of some motif variants in reactive arthritis synovial fluid and blood.

Trimming stripped 5 bases from V and 4 bases from J, with 23 bases between. This CDR3 spans 18 amino acids. CDR1 and CDR2 (germline): ENHRY, SYGVKD. A single count supports this clonotype. The antigen remains unidentified. TCRdb re-called the 5' RACE reads through MiXCR, storing one row per CDR3 protein. The repertoire has a few hundred thousand distinct CDR3 sequences, 20% to 25% of them found once; the top ten carry around 14%. The specimen was blood, either unsorted or a sorted T cell fraction (not recorded which). The chain joins TRBV10-3 to TRBJ2-2; D perhaps matches TRBD2 (7 bases). The sequence derives from a male donor with ankylosing spondylitis or in good health (not recorded which). CDR3 DNA sequence: TGTGCCATCAGTTTCCCGGTGTGGGGGGGGCCGATCACCGGGGAGCTGTTTTTT. It codes for CAISFPVWGGPITGELFF.